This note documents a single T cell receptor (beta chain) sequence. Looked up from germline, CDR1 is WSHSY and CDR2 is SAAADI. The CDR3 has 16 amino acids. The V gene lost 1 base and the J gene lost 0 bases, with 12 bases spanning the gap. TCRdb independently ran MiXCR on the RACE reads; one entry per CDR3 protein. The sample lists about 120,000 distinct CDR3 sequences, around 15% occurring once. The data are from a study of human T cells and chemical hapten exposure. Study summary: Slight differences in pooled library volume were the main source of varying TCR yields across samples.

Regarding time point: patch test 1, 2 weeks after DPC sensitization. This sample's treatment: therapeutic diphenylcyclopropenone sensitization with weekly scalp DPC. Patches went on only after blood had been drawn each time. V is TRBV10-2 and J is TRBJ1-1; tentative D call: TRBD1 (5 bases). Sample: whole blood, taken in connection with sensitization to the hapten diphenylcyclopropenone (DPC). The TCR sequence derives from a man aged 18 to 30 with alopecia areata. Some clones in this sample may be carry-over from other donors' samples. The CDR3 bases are TGCGCCAGCAGTGAGTGGGGGAACCCCATGAACACTGAAGCTTTCTTT. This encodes CASSEWGNPMNTEAFF.